This TCR beta chain was observed in a study of beta chain features in type 1 diabetes. Study as a whole: Sorted cells examined across all samples numbered 95 million to 120 million. Study conclusions and caveats: There was a moderate but significant shortening of TCRB CDR3s in all four CD4+ subsets of Type 1 diabetes patients.

Sequenced material consisted of expressed TCRB transcripts (all of the isolated RNA was reverse transcribed). An average approximately 3.3 million reads came from naive, central memory and regulatory T cell samples. TCRdb's table, derived via immunoSEQ multiplex PCR, lists solely in-frame clones and lacks some. This table holds around 150,000 clones, 10% to 13% found once. Germline V lookup: CDR1 LNHDA, CDR2 SQIVND (reference sequence). This CDR3 is built from 14 residues. V was shortened by 5 bases and J by 4 bases, with 14 bases between the two germline ends. As to this clone: Its target is not known.

The TCR sequence derives from a man aged 30 to 45 with type 1 diabetes. The chain links TRBV19 to TRBJ1-2, with a possible D match to TRBD1 (6 bases). Sequencing was done on a sample of central memory CD4+ T cells from blood. This CDR3 is CASSSRQAVYGYTF. In DNA form, the CDR3 reads TGTGCCAGTAGTTCTCGACAGGCAGTCTATGGCTACACCTTC.